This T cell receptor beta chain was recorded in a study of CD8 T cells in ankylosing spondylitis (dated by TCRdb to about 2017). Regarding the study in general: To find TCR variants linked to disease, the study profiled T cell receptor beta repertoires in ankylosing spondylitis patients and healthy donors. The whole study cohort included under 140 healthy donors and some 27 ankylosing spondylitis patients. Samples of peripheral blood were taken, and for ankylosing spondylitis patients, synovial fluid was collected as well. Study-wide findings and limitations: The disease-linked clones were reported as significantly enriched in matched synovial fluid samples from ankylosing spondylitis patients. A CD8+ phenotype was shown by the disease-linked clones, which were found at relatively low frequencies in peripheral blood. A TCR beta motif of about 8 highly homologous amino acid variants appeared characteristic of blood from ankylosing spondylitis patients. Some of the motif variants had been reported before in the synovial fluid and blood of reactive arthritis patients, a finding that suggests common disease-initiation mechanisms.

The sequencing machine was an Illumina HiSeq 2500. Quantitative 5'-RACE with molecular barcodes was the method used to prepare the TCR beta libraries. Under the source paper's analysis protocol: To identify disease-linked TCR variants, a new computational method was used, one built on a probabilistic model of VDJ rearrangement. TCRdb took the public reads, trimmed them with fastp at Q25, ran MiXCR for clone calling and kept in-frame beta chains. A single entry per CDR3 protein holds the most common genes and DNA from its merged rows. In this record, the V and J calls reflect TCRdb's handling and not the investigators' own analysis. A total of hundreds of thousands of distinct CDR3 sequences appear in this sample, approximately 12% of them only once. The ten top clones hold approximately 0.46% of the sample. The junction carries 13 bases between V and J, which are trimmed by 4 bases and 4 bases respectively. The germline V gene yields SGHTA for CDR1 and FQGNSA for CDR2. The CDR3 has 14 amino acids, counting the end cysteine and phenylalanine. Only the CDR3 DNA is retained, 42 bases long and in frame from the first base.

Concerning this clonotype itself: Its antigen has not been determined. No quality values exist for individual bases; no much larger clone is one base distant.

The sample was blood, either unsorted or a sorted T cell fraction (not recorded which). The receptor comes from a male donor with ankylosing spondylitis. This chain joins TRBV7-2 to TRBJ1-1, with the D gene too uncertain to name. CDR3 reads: CASSYDGRSTEAFF. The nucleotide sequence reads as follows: TGTGCCAGCAGCTACGACGGAAGGAGCACTGAAGCTTTCTTT.